The 29 T cell receptor beta chains presented below share a single source sample, sequenced in a study of blood T cell repertoires in COVID-19 (TCRdb year 2020). Receptors were amplified or captured by the immunoSEQ multiplex PCR assay. The table was pulled from immuneACCESS by TCRdb, which kept in-frame rearrangements only. Such tables lose some clones; where checked, under half of the loss comes from unresolved V genes, and the rest has no known cause. Recorded for this sample are about 160,000 clones; around 84% of them occurred a single time. The ten most abundant clones make up 2.2% of the sample. The sample taken for sequencing was peripheral blood. These receptor sequences come from a man between 65 and 85 years old with acute or convalescent COVID-19.

The chain is built from TRBV29-1 and TRBJ2-3, with TRBD1 matching 7 bases. The length of the CDR3 is 13 residues. V lost 8 bases and J lost 2; bases outside the gene matches: 7. Germline assignment: CDR1 SQVTM and CDR2 ANQGSEA. Here the CDR3 DNA reads TGCAGCACCGCGACAGGGAACACAGATACGCAGTATTTT. As protein: CSTATGNTDTQYF.

V and J are TRBV5-1 and TRBJ1-4; 7 nucleotides line up with TRBD1. V shed 2 bases, J shed 5 bases, and the junction held 9 bases outside the gene matches. Germline-derived CDR1 and CDR2 are SGHRS and YFSETQ. The CDR3 is made up of 16 amino acids. CDR3 DNA: TGCGCCAGCAGCTTTGGCCCGGGACAGATAAATGAAAAACTGTTTTTT. Protein: CASSFGPGQINEKLFF.

The chain joins TRBV11-2 to TRBJ1-3; weak D call: TRBD1 (5 bases). Germline loops: CDR1 SGHAT, CDR2 FQNNGV. This CDR3 comprises 13 residues. Trimming removed 5 bases from V and 7 bases from J, with 12 bases in between. In nucleotides, the CDR3 is TGTGCCAGCAGCCAGAATGGGGGGAACACCATATATTTT. This encodes CASSQNGGNTIYF.

The rearrangement uses TRBV10-3 and TRBJ2-4, with D possibly matching TRBD1 (5 bases). Trimming shortened V by 2 bases and J by 0 bases, and 11 bases separated the two germline ends. Germline assignment: CDR1 ENHRY and CDR2 SYGVKD. The CDR3 runs 16 residues. The DNA of the CDR3 is TGTGCCATCAGTGAGACCCAGGACATAGCCAAAAACATTCAGTACTTC. This sequence encodes CAISETQDIAKNIQYF.

The chain employs TRBV3-1 (or the pseudogene TRBV3-2) and TRBJ1-3; D remains unclear. V lost 0 bases to trimming and J lost 3 bases, with 9 bases between them. CDR1 LGHDT and CDR2 YNNKEL come from the germline V gene (reference sequence). This CDR3 comprises 15 residues. This CDR3 is CASSQDGSHGNTIYF. CDR3 sequence (DNA): TGTGCCAGCAGCCAAGACGGGTCGCATGGAAACACCATATATTTT.

The chain is built from TRBV7-8 and TRBJ2-7; a possible D gene is TRBD1 (6 bases). CDR3 length equals 14 residues. The V gene lost 5 bases and the J gene lost 0 bases, with 11 bases spanning the gap. Germline V lookup: CDR1 SGHVS, CDR2 FQNEAQ. The CDR3 protein is CASSRTGISYEQYF. The CDR3 bases are TGTGCCAGCAGCCGAACAGGGATCTCCTACGAGCAGTACTTC.

The rearrangement links TRBV2 to TRBJ1-5; D possibly corresponds to TRBD1 (5 bases). The CDR3 is made up of 16 amino acids. V was clipped by 3 bases and J by 0 bases, with 12 bases between them. Germline CDR1 and CDR2: SNHLY and FYNNEI. The CDR3 sequence is CASSDRAERSNQPQHF. The CDR3 nucleotides are TGTGCCAGCAGTGACAGGGCGGAACGTAGCAATCAGCCCCAGCATTTT.

The chain employs TRBV3-1 (or the pseudogene TRBV3-2) and TRBJ2-7, with D perhaps TRBD1 (5 bases). The germline gives CDR1 LGHDT, CDR2 YNNKEL (reference sequence). V lost 2 bases to trimming and J lost 5 bases, with 10 bases between them. CDR3 length equals 13 residues. CDR3 sequence: CASSQLGANEQYF. The CDR3 DNA sequence: TGTGCCAGCAGCCAATTAGGGGCCAACGAGCAGTACTTC.

V is TRBV13 and J is TRBJ1-1; possible D gene TRBD1, 5 bases. The CDR3 sequence is 15 residues long. The ends were cut back, 1 base at V and 1 base at J, with 10 bases in the middle. CDR1 and CDR2 from the germline V gene are PRHDT and FYEKMQ (reference sequence). The CDR3 DNA reads TGTGCCAGCAGCTTAGCAGCAGGGTCGAACACTGAAGCTTTCTTT. It is translated as CASSLAAGSNTEAFF.

The rearrangement uses TRBV7-2 and TRBJ1-6; D is uncertain. In germline, CDR1 is SGHTA, CDR2 FQGNSA. V shed 2 bases and J shed 5 bases, with 13 bases lying between them. This CDR3 is 16 amino acids long. CDR3 sequence reads: CASSLMGRGNNSPLHF. The CDR3 nucleotides are TGTGCCAGCAGCTTAATGGGCAGAGGGAATAATTCACCCCTCCACTTT.

This chain uses TRBV2 with TRBJ1-6, with D unclear. V was clipped by 4 bases and J by 7 bases, with 14 bases between them. The germline V gene encodes CDR1 SNHLY and CDR2 FYNNEI. The CDR3 is 15 amino acids. This chain's CDR3 is CASSATAAGNSPLHF. CDR3 coding DNA: TGTGCCAGCAGTGCTACAGCTGCGGGCAATTCACCCCTCCACTTT.

This chain uses TRBV7-2 with TRBJ1-6; a possible D gene is TRBD1 (6 bases). The CDR3 runs 16 residues. V was shortened by 5 bases and J by 9 bases, with 20 bases between the two germline ends. Germline V lookup: CDR1 SGHTA, CDR2 FQGNSA. The CDR3 DNA follows: TGTGCCAGCAGCCCCCCCGGAACAGGGAATGCTTCACCCCTCCACTTT. As protein: CASSPPGTGNASPLHF.

The genes are TRBV12-5 and TRBJ1-1; 7 positions match TRBD1. Germline V gene data show CDR1 as LGHNT and CDR2 as FRNRAP. Losses at the gene ends were 4 bases for V and 5 bases for J; bases not matched to a gene: 4. The CDR3 has 13 residues. CDR3 bases: TGTGCTAGTGGTTCGACAGGGTATACTGAAGCTTTCTTT. Amino acid sequence: CASGSTGYTEAFF.

This clone was recorded once. The rearrangement joins TRBV6-2 or TRBV6-3 to TRBJ1-2, with D tentatively TRBD1 (5 bases). The V gene's germline CDR1 is MNHEY and CDR2 SVGEGT. V was pared by 4 bases and J by 5 bases, with 8 bases between. This CDR3 is built from 12 residues. CDR3 sequence: CASSLEGYGYTF. CDR3 DNA sequence: TGTGCCAGCAGTTTGGAGGGGTATGGCTACACCTTC.

The chain links TRBV5-4 to TRBJ1-4, with TRBD1 identical over 8 bases. Germline CDR1 SGHNT, CDR2 YYREEE (reference sequence). Trimming took 3 bases from V and 0 from J; bases not matched to a gene: 4. The CDR3 runs to 16 residues. The CDR3 nucleotides read TGTGCCAGCAGCTCGACAGGGGATGCAACTAATGAAAAACTGTTTTTT. This gives the protein CASSSTGDATNEKLFF.

The rearrangement joins TRBV28 to TRBJ1-5, with D unclear. The CDR3 has 13 amino acids. CDR1 is MDHEN and CDR2 is SYDVKM in the germline V gene. Trimming left V 5 bases short and J 7 bases short, with 12 bases between. This chain's CDR3 is CASSIETRQPQHF. As DNA, the CDR3 is TGTGCCAGCAGTATCGAGACGCGGCAGCCCCAGCATTTT.

The CDR3 loop is CAISYIAGGANEQFF. CDR3 coding DNA: TGTGCCATCAGCTATATAGCGGGTGGGGCGAATGAGCAGTTCTTC. This sequence joins TRBV10-3 and TRBJ2-1, with 7 bases aligning to TRBD2. Germline V gene data show CDR1 as ENHRY and CDR2 as SYGVKD. V gave up 6 bases and J gave up 7 bases; unmatched junction bases: 12. This CDR3 region has 15 residues.

The CDR3 DNA is TGTGCCACCAGTGATGCGAAAAGACAGAATAGCAATCAGCCCCAGCATTTT. Translating gives CATSDAKRQNSNQPQHF. The chain employs TRBV24-1 and TRBJ1-5; D may be TRBD1 (5 bases). With 3 bases removed from V and 0 bases from J, the gap between germline ends came to 14 bases. The CDR3 is made up of 17 amino acids. Germline V CDR1 and CDR2: KGHDR, SFDVKD.

This chain uses TRBV7-8 with TRBJ1-1; 8 nucleotides align to TRBD1. The CDR3 is 17 amino acids. Germline CDR1 reads SGHVS; CDR2 reads FQNEAQ. The V gene end was trimmed by 5 bases and the J gene end by 0 bases; junction bases not matched to a gene: 11. In nucleotides, the CDR3 is TGTGCCAGCAGCAAGGACAGGGAAAACCCCCTGAACACTGAAGCTTTCTTT. This sequence encodes CASSKDRENPLNTEAFF. The entire variable domain, with the rest obtained from reference TRBV7-8 and TRBJ1-1, is as follows: GAGVSQSPRYKVAKRGQDVALRCDPISGHVSLFWYQQALGQGPEFLTYFQNEAQLDKSGLPSDRFFAERPEGSVSTLKIQRTQQEDSAVYLCASSKDRENPLNTEAFFGQGTRLTVV.

The chain employs TRBV5-1 and TRBJ2-7; D remains ambiguous. Looked up from germline, CDR1 is SGHRS and CDR2 is YFSETQ. V shed 0 bases and J shed 5 bases, with 15 bases lying between them. This CDR3 contains 15 residues. CDR3 in amino acids: CASSLERVLWDEQYF. The CDR3 DNA is TGCGCCAGCAGCTTGGAACGGGTTCTTTGGGACGAGCAGTACTTC.

The V gene is TRBV11-2, the J gene TRBJ1-5, with D unresolved. This CDR3 comprises 16 residues. Germline CDR1 is SGHAT and CDR2 is FQNNGV. The V end was cut by 1 base, the J end by 1 base, with 11 bases between. The CDR3 DNA follows: TGTGCCAGCAGCTTAGGCGATCCCACCAGCAATCAGCCCCAGCATTTT. Translated: CASSLGDPTSNQPQHF.

The gene calls are TRBV19 and TRBJ1-2, with 12 bases matching TRBD1. With V trimmed by 4 bases and J by 8 bases, 8 bases remained unmatched. The CDR3 is made up of 15 amino acids. The germline V gene has CDR1 LNHDA and CDR2 SQIVND (reference sequence). The CDR3 protein is CASSRGQGAGEGYTF. DNA for the CDR3: TGTGCCAGTAGTAGGGGACAGGGGGCAGGAGAAGGCTACACCTTC.

V is TRBV5-1 and J is TRBJ2-3; D unclear. Germline V lookup: CDR1 SGHRS, CDR2 YFSETQ. The CDR3 is made up of 15 amino acids. The ends were cut back, 2 bases at V and 1 base at J, with 11 bases in the middle. CDR3 sequence reads: CASSFTVTGTDTQYF. CDR3 nucleotides: TGCGCCAGCAGCTTCACAGTCACGGGCACAGATACGCAGTATTTT.

V gene TRBV7-3 combines with J gene TRBJ1-1; 7 positions agree with TRBD1. Germline trimming cut 2 bases from V and 5 bases from J; bases unmatched to any gene: 11. Germline CDR1 and CDR2: SGHTA and FQGTGA. The CDR3 contains 16 residues. The CDR3 reads CASSLSGGGGLTEAFF. CDR3 in DNA: TGTGCCAGCAGCTTATCGGGCGGAGGGGGCCTAACTGAAGCTTTCTTT.

This chain connects TRBV6-6 to TRBJ1-2; tentatively, D is TRBD1 (5 bases). Germline V gene sequence: CDR1 MNHNY, CDR2 SVGAGI (reference sequence). This CDR3 has 16 amino acids. The V end was cut by 4 bases, the J end by 4 bases, with 19 bases between. Here the CDR3 reads CASSSLQDGGGYGYTF. CDR3 bases: TGTGCCAGCAGTTCGCTCCAGGACGGGGGTGGCTATGGCTACACCTTC.

This chain connects TRBV6-5 to TRBJ1-4; D unclear. This CDR3 comprises 14 residues. Trimming shortened V by 2 bases and J by 5 bases, and 9 bases separated the two germline ends. Germline-derived CDR1 and CDR2 are MNHEY and SVGAGI. The CDR3 coding sequence is TGTGCCAGCAGTTACGACGGGATAAATGAAAAACTGTTTTTT. Translation gives CASSYDGINEKLFF.

The chain couples TRBV7-9 to TRBJ2-2; 11 bases are a match to TRBD1. The V gene's germline CDR1 is SEHNR and CDR2 FQNEAQ (reference sequence). The CDR3 has 16 residues. With V trimmed by 5 bases and J by 2 bases, 4 bases remained unmatched. The CDR3 region has the DNA TGTGCCAGCAGCCGAGGGACAGGGGGTAACACCGGGGAGCTGTTTTTT. As protein: CASSRGTGGNTGELFF. The full variable domain, in which reference TRBV7-9 and TRBJ2-2 provide the parts outside the CDR3, is DTGVSQNPRHKITKRGQNVTFRCDPISEHNRLYWYRQTLGQGPEFLTYFQNEAQLEKSRLLSDRFSAERPKGSFSTLEIQRTEQGDSAMYLCASSRGTGGNTGELFFGEGSRLTVL.

The DNA of the CDR3 is TGTGCCAGCAGTTACTCCGGGACAGGGCTAATTTCACCCCTCCACTTT. Translating gives CASSYSGTGLISPLHF. The chain is built from TRBV6-5 and TRBJ1-6; 9 bases fit TRBD1. Germline V CDR1 and CDR2: MNHEY, SVGAGI. V shed 0 bases, J shed 9 bases, and the junction held 6 bases outside the gene matches. The CDR3 runs to 16 residues.

This chain links TRBV2 with TRBJ1-5, with a weak D call TRBD1 (5 bases). The CDR3 length is 15 residues. The germline V and J ends were trimmed by 6 bases and 1 base, with 13 bases remaining between them. Germline CDR1 SNHLY, CDR2 FYNNEI. The CDR3 here is CASSLGGGSNQPQHF. CDR3 in DNA: TGTGCCAGCAGCCTCGGGGGAGGAAGCAATCAGCCCCAGCATTTT.